This TCR beta chain originates from a study of shared clonotypes between healthy human individuals. Study findings and constraints: For sorted subsets, rarefaction showed incomplete sequencing despite large depth.

Concerning this clone itself: Its antigen is undetermined. Additional DNA sequences in this sample encode the identical CDR3.

There are 13 residues in the CDR3. Trimming removed 0 bases at V and 3 bases at J, with 6 bases between. CDR1 is SEHNR and CDR2 is FQNEAQ in the germline V gene (reference sequence). Several immunoSEQ plates received, in even portions, the genomic DNA of each subset. The method was immunoSEQ multiplex PCR; TCRdb's version includes in-frame clones alone and lacks a portion of them. Of 2 million to 2.5 million clones in the sample, roughly 95% were seen once. Both subsets, CD45RA+ naive and CD45RA-negative memory, were split from the CD4+ cells. The source of this sequence is a man younger than 30 in good health. Source material: naive CD4+ T cells sorted from blood. As to subset: CD45RA+ positively selected. This sequence joins TRBV7-9 and TRBJ2-7; D ambiguous. Here the CDR3 reads CASSLAVGYEQYF. The CDR3 DNA is TGTGCCAGCAGCTTAGCGGTGGGCTACGAGCAGTACTTC.